One and the same sample provided the 15 T cell receptor beta chains below, sequenced in a study of blood T cell repertoires in COVID-19. Profiled with immunoSEQ multiplex PCR; TCRdb holds only in-frame clones, not every one. The data show 180,000 or so clones, with roughly 81% seen just once and approximately 12% held by the top ten. Sequencing was performed on peripheral blood. Every receptor here comes from a woman older than 75 with COVID-19, enrolled during active disease.

V and J are TRBV4-1 and TRBJ2-6; the D gene is possibly TRBD1 (6 bases). V lost 6 bases to trimming and J lost 0 bases, with 12 bases between them. The CDR3 consists of 16 residues. In germline, CDR1 is MGHRA, CDR2 YSYEKL. The CDR3 nucleotides are TGCGCCAGCAGGAACAGGGTGAGCTCTGGGGCCAACGTCCTGACTTTC. This codes for CASRNRVSSGANVLTF.

A single count supports this clone. The chain joins TRBV20-1 to TRBJ1-1; no definite D call. V dropped 3 bases and J dropped 7 bases, with 9 bases sitting between them. This CDR3 spans 11 amino acids. Germline assignment: CDR1 DFQATT and CDR2 SNEGSKA (reference sequence). The CDR3 protein is CSARLGNEAFF. In nucleotides, the CDR3 is TGCAGTGCTAGGCTCGGGAATGAAGCTTTCTTT.

The rearrangement links TRBV6-2 or TRBV6-3 to TRBJ1-1, with D hard to call. The CDR3 runs 14 residues. The ends were cut back, 2 bases at V and 1 base at J, with 8 bases in the middle. Per the germline V gene, CDR1 is MNHEY and CDR2 is SVGEGT. The CDR3 coding sequence is TGTGCCAGCAGTTACCCGTGGAGGAACACTGAAGCTTTCTTT. It yields the protein CASSYPWRNTEAFF.

The genes are TRBV5-4 and TRBJ1-2; 11 nucleotides match TRBD1. The CDR3 length is 15 residues. Germline CDR1 SGHNT, CDR2 YYREEE (reference sequence). Trimming removed 2 bases from V and 3 bases from J; junction bases left unmatched: 3. This CDR3 reads CASSFGQGADYGYTF. The CDR3 DNA reads as TGTGCCAGCAGCTTTGGACAGGGGGCGGACTATGGCTACACCTTC.

V and J are TRBV24-1 and TRBJ2-1; 9 nucleotides match TRBD2. The CDR3 is made up of 16 amino acids. Trimming removed 3 bases from V and 4 bases from J; junction bases left unmatched: 6. Germline V lookup: CDR1 KGHDR, CDR2 SFDVKD. Here the CDR3 reads CATSDPTSGLYNEQFF. The DNA for the CDR3 is TGTGCCACCAGTGATCCCACTAGCGGGCTTTACAATGAGCAGTTCTTC.

The rearrangement joins TRBV6-5 to TRBJ2-4; possibly TRBD2 for D (6 bases). The V gene's germline CDR1 is MNHEY and CDR2 SVGAGI. Deletions cut 6 bases from V and 3 bases from J, with 15 bases between. CDR3 length equals 15 residues. The CDR3 region is CASRPRTGGKNIQYF. The CDR3 DNA sequence: TGTGCCAGCAGGCCCCGTACCGGGGGCAAAAACATTCAGTACTTC.

This chain joins TRBV5-1 and TRBJ2-3, with D possibly TRBD2 on 7 matching bases. Deletions cut 6 bases from V and 5 bases from J, with 13 bases between. The length of the CDR3 is 13 residues. The V gene's germline CDR1 is SGHRS and CDR2 YFSETQ. The CDR3: CASNGGQIDTQYF. The CDR3 DNA reads TGCGCCAGCAACGGGGGGCAAATAGATACGCAGTATTTT. Full variable domain (outside the CDR3, taken from reference TRBV5-1 and TRBJ2-3): KAGVTQTPRYLIKTRGQQVTLSCSPISGHRSVSWYQQTPGQGLQFLFEYFSETQRNKGNFPGRFSGRQFSNSRSEMNVSTLELGDSALYLCASNGGQIDTQYFGPGTRLTVL.

The chain has TRBV6-5 and TRBJ1-2, with 8 bases fitting TRBD1. The germline V gene has CDR1 MNHEY and CDR2 SVGAGI. The CDR3 runs 14 residues. Trimming cost V 10 bases and J 4 bases; bases outside gene matches: 11. This chain's CDR3 is CATGGQGNIYGYTF. The CDR3, as DNA: TGTGCCACGGGTGGACAGGGTAACATCTATGGCTACACCTTC.

The gene calls are TRBV7-9 and TRBJ2-7, with D unclear. Germline CDR1 SEHNR, CDR2 FQNEAQ (reference sequence). The CDR3 loop spans 12 amino acids. Trimming cost V 1 base and J 2 bases, with 3 bases left between them. The CDR3 nucleotides are TGTGCCAGCAGCTTAGACACCTACGAGCAGTACTTC. Translating gives CASSLDTYEQYF.

A word on this clone: Other DNA sequences within the sample encode an identical CDR3. The chain is built from TRBV4-1 and TRBJ2-7; TRBD1 might be the D (5 bases). Trimming removed 3 bases from V and 7 bases from J, with 13 bases in between. The CDR3 has 13 amino acids. Germline loops: CDR1 MGHRA, CDR2 YSYEKL. CDR3 DNA: TGCGCCAGCAGCCATAGCTTAGGGGTTGAGCAGTACTTC. Translation: CASSHSLGVEQYF.

This rearrangement joins TRBV19 to TRBJ1-6; D is perhaps TRBD1 (5 bases). This CDR3 is 14 amino acids long. Looked up from germline, CDR1 is LNHDA and CDR2 is SQIVND (reference sequence). V lost 3 bases and J lost 10, with 13 bases in between. Here the CDR3 DNA reads TGTGCCAGTAGTATTCGGGACTTAGACTCACCCCTCCACTTT. It encodes CASSIRDLDSPLHF.

The CDR3 reads CASSLVGLSGAGGDTQYF. Here the CDR3 DNA reads TGCGCCAGCAGCTTGGTCGGGCTTAGCGGGGCCGGTGGGGATACGCAGTATTTT. The V call is TRBV5-1, the J call TRBJ2-3, with TRBD2 matching 8 bases. The J segment lost 6 bases and the V segment lost 0 bases, leaving 15 bases of the junction unmatched. The germline V gene encodes CDR1 SGHRS and CDR2 YFSETQ. The CDR3 is 18 residues long.

This clone occurred many times. CDR3 nucleotides: TGTGCCAGCAGCCCCTCACAGGGTTCCTACGAGCAGTACTTC. Translating gives CASSPSQGSYEQYF. This sequence joins TRBV7-2 and TRBJ2-7; tentatively, D is TRBD1 (6 bases). CDR1 SGHTA and CDR2 FQGNSA come from the germline V gene. The V end lost 5 bases, the J end lost 1 base, and 12 bases lay between the germline ends. This CDR3 contains 14 residues.

The rearrangement joins TRBV6-5 to TRBJ2-7, with D hard to call. The CDR3 is made up of 13 amino acids. Germline CDR1 MNHEY, CDR2 SVGAGI. The ends were cut back, 0 bases at V and 6 bases at J, with 9 bases in the middle. CDR3 DNA: TGTGCCAGCAGTTACTCGAGTACAGCCGAGCAGTACTTC. Encoded protein: CASSYSSTAEQYF.

The CDR3 here is CASSRWTGQGETQYF. The CDR3, as DNA: TGTGCCAGCAGCCGCTGGACAGGCCAGGGAGAGACCCAGTACTTC. The gene calls are TRBV3-1 (or the pseudogene TRBV3-2) and TRBJ2-5; 7 nucleotides agree with TRBD1. Germline trimming cut 4 bases from V and 4 bases from J; bases unmatched to any gene: 9. Germline loops: CDR1 LGHDT, CDR2 YNNKEL (reference sequence). CDR3 length: 15 amino acids.